These T cell receptor beta chains were read from a single sample in a study of CD8 T cell repertoires and HIV-1 epitope variants. These receptors' targets are unknown. TCRdb's table, derived via immunoSEQ multiplex PCR, lists solely in-frame clones and lacks some. The data contain under 6,500 clones, around two thirds of them singletons. The specimen was cultured CD8+ T cells derived from PBMCs. The receptors stem from a male donor with HIV. Both conserved end residues are part of each CDR3. The D gene is left open where the match is weak. Size is omitted from some rows. Given values are once, few, many or a class for expanded clones.

V gene	clone size	D gene	J gene	CDR3 DNA	CDR3 protein
TRBV7-9	-	TRBD1	TRBJ1-5	TGTGCCAGCAGCTTAGGGGGACAGTCCCCGTACAATCAGCCCCAGCATTTT	CASSLGGQSPYNQPQHF
TRBV2	-	-	TRBJ1-1	TGTGCCAGCAGTGATTTTTTTACGAACACTGAAGCTTTCTTT	CASSDFFTNTEAFF
TRBV5-6	large	-	TRBJ1-2	TGTGCCAGCAGCCCTTGGCCGGTAGAATTGGACTATGGCTACACCTTC	CASSPWPVELDYGYTF
TRBV6-5	once	-	TRBJ2-7	TGTGCCAGCTCTAACTCCCTGGGGTCCTACGAGCAGTACTTC	CASSNSLGSYEQYF
TRBV9	-	-	TRBJ2-7	TGTGCCAGCAGCTCCCCCCGGAACGGGGAAATCTACGAGCAGTACTTC	CASSSPRNGEIYEQYF
TRBV7-9	-	-	TRBJ1-2	TGTGCCAGCAGCTACCCAACGACGGGGACTTATGGCTACACCTTC	CASSYPTTGTYGYTF
TRBV4-3	-	TRBD2	TRBJ2-1	TGCGCCAGCAGCCAAGCCCGGGGGGGGGCCAATGAGCAGTTCTTC	CASSQARGGANEQFF
TRBV18	-	-	TRBJ2-7	TGTGCCAGTTCAACAGGTTCGTACGAGCAGTACTTC	CASSTGSYEQYF
TRBV2	medium-sized	-	TRBJ1-1	TGTGCCAGCAGCCAGGGGAACACTGAAGCTTTCTTT	CASSQGNTEAFF
TRBV7-2	-	-	TRBJ1-1	TGTGCCAGCAGCTTAGATTGGCAGGGAAGGACTGAAGCTTTCTTT	CASSLDWQGRTEAFF
TRBV7-9	few	-	TRBJ2-5	TGTGCCAGCAGCTCCCCTGGGACGTTGCAAGAGACCCAGTACTTC	CASSSPGTLQETQYF
TRBV4-2	-	TRBD2	TRBJ2-2	TGTGCCAGCAGCCAAATTCGGGCGGGAGATGTCTCCGGGGAGCTGTTTTTT	CASSQIRAGDVSGELFF
TRBV5-5	-	-	TRBJ1-1	TGTGCCAGCAGCTTGGGGGTATACACTGAAGCTTTCTTT	CASSLGVYTEAFF
TRBV10-3	-	-	TRBJ1-2	TGTGCCATCAGCAACTCGTCCTATGGCTACACCTTC	CAISNSSYGYTF
TRBV27	-	TRBD2	TRBJ2-2	TGTGCCAGCAGTCCCTATAAAGGGTTCCTAGCGGGGGCCGGGGCCGGGGAGCTGTTTTTT	CASSPYKGFLAGAGAGELFF
TRBV7-2	-	-	TRBJ2-7	TGTGCCAGCAGCCCCCATCCCCTCCGGGGAAGGGACGAGCAGTACTTC	CASSPHPLRGRDEQYF
TRBV7-5	-	-	TRBJ2-7	TGTGCCAGCAGCTTGGGACAGTACCTTCGTGAGCAGTACTTC	CASSLGQYLREQYF
TRBV11-2	-	-	TRBJ2-5	TGTGCCAGCAGCTCGTACTACGGGGAGGAGACCCAGTACTTC	CASSSYYGEETQYF
TRBV28	-	TRBD1	TRBJ1-2	TGTGCCAGCAGCCGACAGGGGGACTACTATGGCTACACCTTC	CASSRQGDYYGYTF
TRBV5-8	-	TRBD1	TRBJ1-2	TGTGCCAGCAGCCTAGGGGACAGCGGGAGGGGTGGCTACACCTTC	CASSLGDSGRGGYTF
TRBV11-2	-	-	TRBJ2-4	TGTGCCAGCAGCTTTTTCGGGGGAGGATTGGTTCAAAACATTCAGTACTTC	CASSFFGGGLVQNIQYF
TRBV27	-	TRBD1	TRBJ1-2	TGTGCCAGCAGTTTAAGTATCATAGGACAGGGCCTCAGCGGCTATGGCTACACCTTC	CASSLSIIGQGLSGYGYTF
TRBV27	-	-	TRBJ1-2	TGTGCCAGCAGTCTATTCGGGGGACATTCGGATCGTACCTTC	CASSLFGGHSDRTF
TRBV28	few	-	TRBJ1-2	TGTGCCAGCAGTTTTAGCACGAACTATGGCTACACCTTC	CASSFSTNYGYTF
TRBV9	-	TRBD1	TRBJ2-5	TGTGCCAGCAGCTCCCGGACAGGAGGAGAGACCCAGTACTTC	CASSSRTGGETQYF
TRBV4-3	-	TRBD2	TRBJ2-7	TGCGCCAGCAGCCAAGGCGGACTAGCGGGGAACGAGCAGTACTTC	CASSQGGLAGNEQYF
TRBV10-3	-	-	TRBJ1-5	TGTGCCATCAGTGAGTCGACAGTTACCGATCAGCCCCAGCATTTT	CAISESTVTDQPQHF
TRBV18	-	TRBD1	TRBJ2-7	TGTGCCAGCTCGGGACAGGGAGGTCCCTACGAGCAGTACTTC	CASSGQGGPYEQYF
TRBV9	-	-	TRBJ2-5	TGTGCCAGCACCAGCCCGAGGACCCAGTACTTC	CASTSPRTQYF